Listed below are T cell receptor beta chains from one sample, sequenced in a study of blood T cell repertoires in COVID-19. TCRdb's table, derived via immunoSEQ multiplex PCR, lists solely in-frame clones and lacks some. This table holds 310,000 or so clones, approximately 83% found once. Specimen: peripheral blood. Source of these receptors: a woman in her 30s who had recovered from COVID-19. Both conserved end residues are part of each CDR3. The D gene is left open where the match is weak. Size is stated for part of the rows, as once, few or many counts, or as a class when the clone is expanded.

d_call: -
clone_size: -
j_call: TRBJ2-3
v_call: TRBV6-5
cdr3_aa: CASSSGLSTDTQYF
cdr3_nt: TGTGCCAGCAGTTCGGGACTCTCCACAGATACGCAGTATTTT

d_call: -
clone_size: -
j_call: TRBJ1-2
v_call: TRBV18
cdr3_aa: CASSPTGETYYGYTF
cdr3_nt: TGTGCCAGCTCGCCGACGGGGGAGACCTACTATGGCTACACCTTC

d_call: -
clone_size: -
j_call: TRBJ2-5
v_call: TRBV27
cdr3_aa: CASSLSGETQYF
cdr3_nt: TGTGCCAGCAGTTTGTCCGGTGAGACCCAGTACTTC

d_call: TRBD2
clone_size: -
j_call: TRBJ2-3
v_call: TRBV5-5
cdr3_aa: CASSPGTSGSTDTQYF
cdr3_nt: TGTGCCAGCAGCCCGGGGACTAGCGGAAGCACAGATACGCAGTATTTT

d_call: -
clone_size: -
j_call: TRBJ1-1
v_call: TRBV7-9
cdr3_aa: CASSSGFLRTEAFF
cdr3_nt: TGTGCCAGCAGCTCAGGCTTCCTCCGGACTGAAGCTTTCTTT

d_call: TRBD2
clone_size: -
j_call: TRBJ2-7
v_call: TRBV7-8
cdr3_aa: CASSSRPARGQREGRYEQYF
cdr3_nt: TGTGCCAGCAGCTCTCGGCCGGCCAGGGGGCAGCGGGAGGGCCGATACGAGCAGTACTTC

d_call: TRBD1
clone_size: once
j_call: TRBJ1-2
v_call: TRBV5-4
cdr3_aa: CASSLLQGAGYGYTF
cdr3_nt: TGTGCCAGCAGTTTGTTACAGGGGGCCGGCTATGGCTACACCTTC

d_call: -
clone_size: -
j_call: TRBJ2-1
v_call: TRBV2
cdr3_aa: CASSVPATYNEQFF
cdr3_nt: TGTGCCAGCAGTGTTCCCGCGACCTACAATGAGCAGTTCTTC

d_call: -
clone_size: -
j_call: TRBJ1-1
v_call: TRBV18
cdr3_aa: CASSPGGANTEAFF
cdr3_nt: TGTGCCAGCTCACCGGGGGGGGCGAACACTGAAGCTTTCTTT

d_call: -
clone_size: -
j_call: TRBJ2-7
v_call: TRBV12-5
cdr3_aa: CASGLNAGPDYEQYF
cdr3_nt: TGTGCTAGTGGTTTAAACGCGGGGCCAGACTACGAGCAGTACTTC

d_call: TRBD1
clone_size: -
j_call: TRBJ2-5
v_call: TRBV24-1
cdr3_aa: CATSDSRQGARETQYF
cdr3_nt: TGTGCCACCAGTGATTCCAGACAGGGGGCGCGAGAGACCCAGTACTTC

d_call: TRBD1
clone_size: -
j_call: TRBJ2-3
v_call: TRBV7-2
cdr3_aa: CASRRTGGDTQYF
cdr3_nt: TGTGCCAGCAGACGGACAGGGGGAGATACGCAGTATTTT

d_call: TRBD1
clone_size: -
j_call: TRBJ2-3
v_call: TRBV30
cdr3_aa: CAWSTGTGGSTDTQYF
cdr3_nt: TGTGCCTGGAGCACCGGGACAGGGGGTTCCACAGATACGCAGTATTTT

d_call: TRBD2
clone_size: -
j_call: TRBJ2-7
v_call: TRBV10-3
cdr3_aa: CAISSGLAGGSEQYF
cdr3_nt: TGTGCCATCAGTTCCGGACTAGCGGGGGGTAGCGAGCAGTACTTC

d_call: -
clone_size: -
j_call: TRBJ1-5
v_call: TRBV3-1/TRBV3-2
cdr3_aa: CASSLQGLGQPQHF
cdr3_nt: TGTGCCAGCAGCTTACAGGGTTTAGGTCAGCCCCAGCATTTT

d_call: -
clone_size: once
j_call: TRBJ1-1
v_call: TRBV7-9
cdr3_aa: CASSQPEGVNTEAFF
cdr3_nt: TGTGCCAGCAGCCAGCCGGAAGGGGTGAACACTGAAGCTTTCTTT

d_call: -
clone_size: -
j_call: TRBJ2-2
v_call: TRBV18
cdr3_aa: CASFRGRTNTGELFF
cdr3_nt: TGTGCCAGCTTTCGAGGGAGAACGAACACCGGGGAGCTGTTTTTT

d_call: -
clone_size: -
j_call: TRBJ1-5
v_call: TRBV19
cdr3_aa: CASSIWEGGNQPQHF
cdr3_nt: TGTGCCAGTAGTATATGGGAGGGAGGCAATCAGCCCCAGCATTTT

d_call: TRBD1
clone_size: -
j_call: TRBJ2-1
v_call: TRBV28
cdr3_aa: CASSSPSRDRGFYNEQFF
cdr3_nt: TGTGCCAGCAGTTCCCCAAGCCGGGACAGGGGTTTTTACAATGAGCAGTTCTTC

d_call: -
clone_size: -
j_call: TRBJ1-5
v_call: TRBV2
cdr3_aa: CASNRGNQPQHF
cdr3_nt: TGTGCCAGCAACAGGGGCAATCAGCCCCAGCATTTT

d_call: TRBD1
clone_size: -
j_call: TRBJ1-5
v_call: TRBV4-1
cdr3_aa: CASSQEGGTYQPQHF
cdr3_nt: TGCGCCAGCAGCCAGGAAGGGGGCACATATCAGCCCCAGCATTTT

d_call: -
clone_size: once
j_call: TRBJ2-2
v_call: TRBV4-3
cdr3_aa: CASSQEAQGTGELFF
cdr3_nt: TGCGCCAGCAGCCAAGAGGCACAGGGAACCGGGGAGCTGTTTTTT

d_call: -
clone_size: once
j_call: TRBJ1-2
v_call: TRBV5-4
cdr3_aa: CASSLKPNYGYTF
cdr3_nt: TGTGCCAGCAGCTTGAAGCCGAACTATGGCTACACCTTC

d_call: -
clone_size: -
j_call: TRBJ2-1
v_call: TRBV7-2
cdr3_aa: CASSLRGSVEQFF
cdr3_nt: TGTGCCAGCAGCTTACGGGGTAGCGTGGAGCAGTTCTTC

d_call: TRBD1
clone_size: -
j_call: TRBJ1-2
v_call: TRBV6-5
cdr3_aa: CASRTGPQYGYTF
cdr3_nt: TGTGCCAGCAGGACAGGGCCCCAGTATGGCTACACCTTC

d_call: -
clone_size: -
j_call: TRBJ1-1
v_call: TRBV29-1
cdr3_aa: CSVEWGRFTEAFF
cdr3_nt: TGCAGCGTTGAATGGGGGCGGTTCACTGAAGCTTTCTTT

d_call: TRBD1
clone_size: -
j_call: TRBJ2-2
v_call: TRBV4-1
cdr3_aa: CASSPRTGLNTGELFF
cdr3_nt: TGCGCCAGCAGCCCCCGGACAGGACTGAACACCGGGGAGCTGTTTTTT

d_call: -
clone_size: -
j_call: TRBJ1-5
v_call: TRBV7-8
cdr3_aa: CASSGDGGYQPQHF
cdr3_nt: TGTGCCAGCAGCGGAGACGGGGGTTATCAGCCCCAGCATTTT

d_call: -
clone_size: once
j_call: TRBJ2-5
v_call: TRBV11-3
cdr3_aa: CASSSWSGTQYF
cdr3_nt: TGTGCCAGCAGCTCTTGGTCCGGGACCCAGTACTTC

d_call: -
clone_size: -
j_call: TRBJ2-7
v_call: TRBV19
cdr3_aa: CASSMGTPTYEQYF
cdr3_nt: TGTGCCAGTAGTATGGGGACACCCACCTACGAGCAGTACTTC

d_call: -
clone_size: -
j_call: TRBJ1-1
v_call: TRBV5-1
cdr3_aa: CASSLATGGTEAFF
cdr3_nt: TGCGCCAGCAGCTTGGCCACGGGGGGCACTGAAGCTTTCTTT

d_call: TRBD1
clone_size: -
j_call: TRBJ2-5
v_call: TRBV2
cdr3_aa: CASSANIKGQGRETQYF
cdr3_nt: TGTGCCAGCAGTGCGAATATCAAAGGACAGGGTCGGGAGACCCAGTACTTC

d_call: TRBD2
clone_size: -
j_call: TRBJ2-3
v_call: TRBV27
cdr3_aa: CASSSPLREKPDTQYF
cdr3_nt: TGTGCCAGCAGTTCCCCCCTGCGGGAGAAGCCAGATACGCAGTATTTT

d_call: -
clone_size: -
j_call: TRBJ1-1
v_call: TRBV30
cdr3_aa: CAWSGALNTEAFF
cdr3_nt: TGTGCCTGGAGTGGGGCATTGAACACTGAAGCTTTCTTT

d_call: TRBD1
clone_size: -
j_call: TRBJ2-1
v_call: TRBV10-3
cdr3_aa: CAISDTGGNEQFF
cdr3_nt: TGTGCCATCAGTGATACAGGGGGAAATGAGCAGTTCTTC

d_call: -
clone_size: -
j_call: TRBJ2-3
v_call: TRBV5-1
cdr3_aa: CASSLTDTQYF
cdr3_nt: TGCGCCAGCAGCCTGACAGATACGCAGTATTTT

d_call: -
clone_size: -
j_call: TRBJ2-7
v_call: TRBV6-5
cdr3_aa: CASSYLGVGYEQYF
cdr3_nt: TGTGCCAGCAGTTACTTGGGAGTGGGTTACGAGCAGTACTTC

d_call: TRBD2
clone_size: -
j_call: TRBJ2-2
v_call: TRBV27
cdr3_aa: CASSAGTSGRAVGGELFF
cdr3_nt: TGTGCCAGCAGTGCCGGGACTAGCGGGAGGGCCGTGGGCGGGGAGCTGTTTTTT

d_call: TRBD1
clone_size: few
j_call: TRBJ1-1
v_call: TRBV30
cdr3_aa: CAWSAYGQGTGGVMDTEAFF
cdr3_nt: TGTGCCTGGAGTGCGTACGGACAAGGGACAGGGGGCGTTATGGACACTGAAGCTTTCTTT

d_call: -
clone_size: once
j_call: TRBJ1-1
v_call: TRBV19
cdr3_aa: CASRSGGTEAFF
cdr3_nt: TGTGCCAGTAGGTCGGGGGGCACTGAAGCTTTCTTT

d_call: -
clone_size: -
j_call: TRBJ2-7
v_call: TRBV2
cdr3_aa: CASSRGAQYF
cdr3_nt: TGTGCCAGCAGCAGGGGGGCGCAGTACTTC

d_call: -
clone_size: -
j_call: TRBJ2-7
v_call: TRBV6-6
cdr3_aa: CASSYSQGPVEQYF
cdr3_nt: TGTGCCAGCAGTTACTCCCAGGGCCCCGTCGAGCAGTACTTC

d_call: TRBD1
clone_size: -
j_call: TRBJ2-5
v_call: TRBV11-2
cdr3_aa: CASSLGALTGASETQYF
cdr3_nt: TGTGCCAGCAGCTTAGGAGCTTTGACAGGGGCGTCGGAGACCCAGTACTTC

d_call: -
clone_size: -
j_call: TRBJ1-6
v_call: TRBV4-1
cdr3_aa: CASSQDQGVIYNSPLHF
cdr3_nt: TGCGCCAGCAGCCAAGATCAAGGAGTGATCTATAATTCACCCCTCCACTTT

d_call: TRBD2
clone_size: once
j_call: TRBJ2-7
v_call: TRBV29-1
cdr3_aa: CSALGGEEAGSYEQYF
cdr3_nt: TGCAGCGCCCTTGGGGGGGAAGAGGCAGGTTCCTACGAGCAGTACTTC

d_call: -
clone_size: -
j_call: TRBJ2-7
v_call: TRBV5-1
cdr3_aa: CASSLVSGSNEQYF
cdr3_nt: TGCGCCAGCAGCTTGGTTTCCGGTAGCAACGAGCAGTACTTC

d_call: TRBD1
clone_size: -
j_call: TRBJ1-4
v_call: TRBV7-8
cdr3_aa: CASSLIEGTVNEKLFF
cdr3_nt: TGTGCCAGCAGTCTGATTGAGGGGACAGTTAATGAAAAACTGTTTTTT

d_call: TRBD2
clone_size: -
j_call: TRBJ2-5
v_call: TRBV7-2
cdr3_aa: CASSLIQRGEETQYF
cdr3_nt: TGTGCCAGCAGCCTAATTCAGCGGGGGGAGGAGACCCAGTACTTC

d_call: TRBD1
clone_size: -
j_call: TRBJ1-2
v_call: TRBV12-3/TRBV12-4
cdr3_aa: CASSFKGGGYTF
cdr3_nt: TGTGCCAGCAGTTTCAAAGGGGGCGGCTACACCTTC

d_call: TRBD1
clone_size: -
j_call: TRBJ1-4
v_call: TRBV5-6
cdr3_aa: CASSLIGQGGEKLFF
cdr3_nt: TGTGCCAGCAGCTTAATCGGACAGGGAGGCGAAAAACTGTTTTTT

d_call: -
clone_size: once
j_call: TRBJ2-7
v_call: TRBV5-1
cdr3_aa: CASSLGQGGYEQYF
cdr3_nt: TGCGCCAGCAGCTTGGGGCAGGGCGGTTACGAGCAGTACTTC

d_call: TRBD1
clone_size: -
j_call: TRBJ2-7
v_call: TRBV4-3
cdr3_aa: CASSLGGQDAYEQYF
cdr3_nt: TGCGCCAGCAGCCTCGGGGGACAGGATGCCTACGAGCAGTACTTC

d_call: -
clone_size: once
j_call: TRBJ2-6
v_call: TRBV7-2
cdr3_aa: CASTRTGGGANVLTF
cdr3_nt: TGTGCCAGCACGAGGACCGGGGGTGGGGCCAACGTCCTGACTTTC

d_call: -
clone_size: -
j_call: TRBJ2-6
v_call: TRBV13
cdr3_aa: CASSFDRGSSGANVLTF
cdr3_nt: TGTGCCAGCAGCTTTGATAGGGGGAGCTCTGGGGCCAACGTCCTGACTTTC

d_call: TRBD2
clone_size: -
j_call: TRBJ2-7
v_call: TRBV5-6
cdr3_aa: CASSSLEVAGAEQYF
cdr3_nt: TGTGCCAGCAGCTCCCTCGAGGTAGCGGGGGCTGAGCAGTACTTC

d_call: TRBD1
clone_size: -
j_call: TRBJ2-7
v_call: TRBV4-1
cdr3_aa: CASSLGQGSYEQYF
cdr3_nt: TGCGCCAGCAGCTTGGGACAGGGATCCTACGAGCAGTACTTC

d_call: -
clone_size: -
j_call: TRBJ1-3
v_call: TRBV18
cdr3_aa: CASSPQRQASSGNTIYF
cdr3_nt: TGTGCCAGCTCACCACAAAGGCAGGCAAGCTCTGGAAACACCATATATTTT

d_call: -
clone_size: -
j_call: TRBJ1-2
v_call: TRBV2
cdr3_aa: CASSGSQGGYGYTF
cdr3_nt: TGTGCCAGCAGTGGCTCGCAGGGAGGCTATGGCTACACCTTC

d_call: TRBD2
clone_size: -
j_call: TRBJ2-3
v_call: TRBV3-1/TRBV3-2
cdr3_aa: CASSQDGTSGLDTQYF
cdr3_nt: TGTGCCAGCAGCCAAGACGGGACTAGCGGCCTAGATACGCAGTATTTT

d_call: TRBD2
clone_size: -
j_call: TRBJ2-7
v_call: TRBV28
cdr3_aa: CASSPSGSGSYEQYF
cdr3_nt: TGTGCCAGCAGCCCCAGCGGTAGCGGGTCGTACGAGCAGTACTTC